The rows below give T cell receptor beta chains drawn from one sample of a study of blood T cell repertoires in COVID-19. Produced via immunoSEQ multiplex PCR; TCRdb's table is partial and in-frame only. The table lists over 250,000 clones, approximately 88% of them singletons, with around 9.6% in the top ten. Sample: peripheral blood. Receptors originate from a woman in her 70s with COVID-19, enrolled during active disease. CDR3s include the opening cysteine and the closing phenylalanine or tryptophan. Fields, in order: J gene, V gene, D gene, clone size, CDR3 length, CDR3 protein, CDR3 DNA. D genes are given only for firm matches. Rows give clone size only sometimes, using once, few, many, or a class for an expanded clone.

J: TRBJ1-5
V: TRBV5-8
D: -
size: -
length: 13
CDR3: CASMRQGIQPQHF
DNA: TGTGCCAGCATGAGGCAGGGAATTCAGCCCCAGCATTTT

J: TRBJ2-7
V: TRBV2
D: TRBD1
size: -
length: 13
CDR3: CASRGTGKYEQYF
DNA: TGTGCCAGCAGGGGGACAGGGAAGTACGAGCAGTACTTC

J: TRBJ1-2
V: TRBV5-6
D: -
size: -
length: 13
CDR3: CASSEGQAYGYTF
DNA: TGTGCCAGCAGCGAGGGACAAGCTTATGGCTACACCTTC

J: TRBJ1-1
V: TRBV6-2/TRBV6-3
D: -
size: -
length: 15
CDR3: CASSRGGHSNTEAFF
DNA: TGTGCCAGCAGTCGAGGGGGACACTCGAACACTGAAGCTTTCTTT

J: TRBJ2-7
V: TRBV7-9
D: TRBD1
size: -
length: 12
CDR3: CASSRQGYEQYF
DNA: TGTGCCAGCAGCCGACAGGGCTACGAGCAGTACTTC

J: TRBJ1-4
V: TRBV30
D: -
size: -
length: 14
CDR3: CAWSVKGANEKLFF
DNA: TGTGCCTGGAGTGTAAAGGGGGCTAATGAAAAACTGTTTTTT

J: TRBJ2-5
V: TRBV19
D: -
size: -
length: 16
CDR3: CASSLIVGNPRETQYF
DNA: TGTGCCAGTAGTTTAATCGTGGGCAACCCCCGGGAGACCCAGTACTTC

J: TRBJ2-3
V: TRBV6-5
D: -
size: -
length: 12
CDR3: CASRRGPDTQYF
DNA: TGTGCCAGCAGAAGGGGTCCAGATACGCAGTATTTT

J: TRBJ2-7
V: TRBV30
D: TRBD2
size: -
length: 14
CDR3: CAWRNSGRVYEQYF
DNA: TGTGCCTGGAGGAATAGCGGGAGGGTCTACGAGCAGTACTTC

J: TRBJ1-4
V: TRBV19
D: -
size: -
length: 13
CDR3: CASSDRSNEKLFF
DNA: TGTGCCAGTTCCGACAGATCAAATGAAAAACTGTTTTTT

J: TRBJ1-3
V: TRBV5-1
D: -
size: -
length: 15
CDR3: CASSLVQGSGNTIYF
DNA: TGCGCCAGCAGCTTGGTTCAGGGGTCGGGAAACACCATATATTTT

J: TRBJ2-2
V: TRBV5-1
D: -
size: -
length: 14
CDR3: CASSLDLLVGELFF
DNA: TGCGCCAGCAGCTTGGATCTTTTAGTCGGGGAGCTGTTTTTT

J: TRBJ2-4
V: TRBV28
D: TRBD1
size: -
length: 15
CDR3: CASSSTGSAKNIQYF
DNA: TGTGCCAGCAGTTCGACAGGGTCAGCCAAAAACATTCAGTACTTC

J: TRBJ2-1
V: TRBV28
D: -
size: -
length: 14
CDR3: CASSFSEDYNEQFF
DNA: TGTGCCAGCAGTTTCAGCGAAGATTACAATGAGCAGTTCTTC

J: TRBJ2-1
V: TRBV9
D: TRBD2
size: few
length: 15
CDR3: CASSPTSGSYNEQFF
DNA: TGTGCCAGCAGCCCAACTAGCGGATCATACAATGAGCAGTTCTTC

J: TRBJ2-3
V: TRBV20-1
D: TRBD2
size: -
length: 14
CDR3: CSASSGRIADTQYF
DNA: TGCAGTGCTAGTAGCGGGAGAATCGCAGATACGCAGTATTTT

J: TRBJ2-2
V: TRBV2
D: TRBD1
size: once
length: 13
CDR3: CASSTGGVGELFF
DNA: TGTGCCAGCAGTACAGGGGGAGTCGGGGAGCTGTTTTTT

J: TRBJ2-1
V: TRBV4-1
D: -
size: -
length: 15
CDR3: CASSQDMRGGNEQFF
DNA: TGCGCCAGCAGCCAAGATATGCGGGGCGGCAATGAGCAGTTCTTC

J: TRBJ1-1
V: TRBV29-1
D: -
size: -
length: 11
CDR3: CSVGINTEAFF
DNA: TGCAGCGTTGGTATTAACACTGAAGCTTTCTTT

J: TRBJ1-6
V: TRBV2
D: -
size: -
length: 15
CDR3: CASKTQVAPGSPLHF
DNA: TGTGCCAGCAAAACCCAGGTGGCCCCCGGATCACCCCTCCACTTT

J: TRBJ2-1
V: TRBV27
D: -
size: -
length: 15
CDR3: CASSLSKVAYNEQFF
DNA: TGTGCCAGCAGTTTATCGAAGGTAGCGTACAATGAGCAGTTCTTC

J: TRBJ2-1
V: TRBV4-1
D: -
size: -
length: 17
CDR3: CASSQDRDSGSYNEQFF
DNA: TGCGCCAGCAGCCAAGATCGTGATAGCGGCTCCTACAATGAGCAGTTCTTC

J: TRBJ1-2
V: TRBV28
D: TRBD1
size: -
length: 16
CDR3: CASSSWTGGQGYGYTF
DNA: TGTGCCAGCAGTTCGTGGACAGGGGGCCAAGGCTATGGCTACACCTTC

J: TRBJ2-5
V: TRBV6-4
D: TRBD2
size: -
length: 15
CDR3: CAIVRLAGESETQYF
DNA: TGTGCCATCGTCAGACTAGCGGGAGAATCAGAGACCCAGTACTTC

J: TRBJ1-5
V: TRBV19
D: TRBD1
size: -
length: 16
CDR3: CASSMSEGAVGQPQHF
DNA: TGTGCCAGTAGTATGAGTGAGGGGGCGGTTGGTCAGCCCCAGCATTTT

J: TRBJ2-3
V: TRBV19
D: TRBD2
size: -
length: 18
CDR3: CASSSVTSGRVGTDTQYF
DNA: TGTGCCAGTAGTAGTGTGACTAGCGGGAGGGTCGGCACAGATACGCAGTATTTT

J: TRBJ1-5
V: TRBV10-2
D: -
size: -
length: 12
CDR3: CASSERGQPQHF
DNA: TGCGCCAGCAGTGAGCGAGGTCAGCCCCAGCATTTT

J: TRBJ1-5
V: TRBV28
D: TRBD1
size: -
length: 14
CDR3: CASSPGQGRQPQHF
DNA: TGTGCCAGCAGCCCCGGACAGGGCCGGCAGCCCCAGCATTTT

J: TRBJ2-5
V: TRBV10-3
D: TRBD2
size: -
length: 12
CDR3: CASGRLAETQYF
DNA: TGTGCCTCTGGACGACTAGCGGAGACCCAGTACTTC

J: TRBJ1-2
V: TRBV5-1
D: TRBD1
size: -
length: 13
CDR3: CASSLEGGRGYTF
DNA: TGCGCCAGCAGCTTGGAAGGGGGCCGAGGCTACACCTTC

J: TRBJ1-2
V: TRBV28
D: TRBD1
size: -
length: 14
CDR3: CASRSGGRYYGYTF
DNA: TGTGCCAGCAGGTCAGGGGGGCGGTACTATGGCTACACCTTC

J: TRBJ1-2
V: TRBV3-1/TRBV3-2
D: TRBD1
size: once
length: 18
CDR3: CASSHQFSFLDRVRGYTF
DNA: TGTGCCAGCAGCCATCAATTTTCTTTTCTCGACAGGGTTCGTGGCTACACCTTC

J: TRBJ1-5
V: TRBV28
D: -
size: -
length: 14
CDR3: CASRQTGNNQPQHF
DNA: TGTGCCAGCAGGCAGACAGGCAACAATCAGCCCCAGCATTTT

J: TRBJ2-1
V: TRBV30
D: -
size: -
length: 15
CDR3: CAWSVGASGDNEQFF
DNA: TGTGCCTGGAGTGTCGGAGCAAGTGGAGACAATGAGCAGTTCTTC

J: TRBJ2-1
V: TRBV4-1
D: -
size: -
length: 16
CDR3: CASSQDPVGGENEQFF
DNA: TGCGCCAGCAGCCAAGACCCCGTCGGGGGAGAGAATGAGCAGTTCTTC

J: TRBJ2-3
V: TRBV15
D: -
size: -
length: 15
CDR3: CATSRESGIKDTQYF
DNA: TGTGCCACCAGCAGAGAGTCAGGGATTAAAGATACGCAGTATTTT

J: TRBJ2-5
V: TRBV13
D: -
size: -
length: 16
CDR3: CASSRRTGSGGETQYF
DNA: TGTGCCAGCAGCCGACGTACCGGGTCCGGAGGGGAGACCCAGTACTTC

J: TRBJ2-1
V: TRBV6-6
D: -
size: -
length: 15
CDR3: CASSPRGPRDNEQFF
DNA: TGTGCCAGCAGCCCGCGAGGGCCTAGGGACAATGAGCAGTTCTTC

J: TRBJ2-7
V: TRBV10-3
D: TRBD1
size: -
length: 14
CDR3: CAIMTGTGVGVQYF
DNA: TGTGCCATCATGACGGGGACAGGGGTGGGTGTGCAGTACTTC

J: TRBJ2-5
V: TRBV24-1
D: -
size: -
length: 16
CDR3: CATSGRGQQPVETQYF
DNA: TGTGCCACCAGTGGCAGGGGTCAACAGCCGGTGGAGACCCAGTACTTC

J: TRBJ1-3
V: TRBV7-6
D: -
size: -
length: 15
CDR3: CASSLAAVGGNTIYF
DNA: TGTGCCAGCAGCTTAGCGGCAGTTGGCGGAAACACCATATATTTT

J: TRBJ2-5
V: TRBV19
D: TRBD1
size: -
length: 13
CDR3: CASSMQGVETQYF
DNA: TGTGCCAGTAGTATGCAGGGGGTAGAGACCCAGTACTTC

J: TRBJ2-7
V: TRBV5-1
D: TRBD2
size: -
length: 15
CDR3: CASSLAASGGQQQYF
DNA: TGCGCCAGCAGCTTGGCCGCCAGCGGGGGACAACAGCAGTACTTC

J: TRBJ1-1
V: TRBV7-2
D: TRBD1
size: -
length: 13
CDR3: CASSSTGSTEAFF
DNA: TGTGCCAGCAGCTCGACAGGGTCCACTGAAGCTTTCTTT

J: TRBJ1-3
V: TRBV6-5
D: -
size: -
length: 14
CDR3: CASSYPGAGNTIYF
DNA: TGTGCCAGCAGTTACCCAGGGGCTGGAAACACCATATATTTT

J: TRBJ1-1
V: TRBV6-5
D: -
size: once
length: 15
CDR3: CASSYSGTPYTEAFF
DNA: TGTGCCAGCAGTTACTCCGGGACACCTTACACTGAAGCTTTCTTT